This T cell receptor (beta chain) was identified in a study of blood T cell repertoires in COVID-19. The table came from immunoSEQ multiplex PCR; TCRdb's copy has only in-frame clones and leaves some out. The table has around 170,000 clones, 86% seen once; the top ten hold more than 7.5%. Germline V CDR1 and CDR2: SQVTM, ANQGSEA. The CDR3 loop spans 14 amino acids. The TCR comes from a woman in her 30s who had recovered from COVID-19. Sample: PBMCs or T cells enriched from blood (not recorded which). The chain joins TRBV29-1 to TRBJ2-7; 10 bases fit TRBD1. The CDR3 coding sequence is TGCAGGTTATATGGGACAGGGGCCGTCTACGAGCAGTACTTC. Protein sequence: CRLYGTGAVYEQYF.